This T cell receptor (beta chain) was sequenced in a study of blood T cell repertoires in COVID-19. Study at large: The United States, Italy and Spain supplied acute and convalescent COVID-19 samples. PBMCs, B-cell-depleted T cells, or T cells provided the cDNA or gDNA that made up the material.

Germline V gene sequence: CDR1 SGHRS, CDR2 YFSETQ. The CDR3 is 14 amino acids. The V end was cut by 4 bases, the J end by 1 base, with 8 bases between. Original processing notes: Amplification with reference gene primers provided the estimates of nucleated cell counts. Method: immunoSEQ multiplex PCR; TCRdb's copy keeps in-frame clones and lacks some. That table furnishes V, J and clone size, whereas the DNA furnished D and trimming. The sample gives 470,000 or so clones, 80% to 90% of which show up once; 3.2% is in the top ten. Material for sequencing was peripheral blood. The sequence was obtained from a human donor in a cohort sampled during active COVID-19. The rearrangement uses TRBV5-1 and TRBJ2-2; D may be TRBD1 (6 bases). The CDR3 here is CASSRTVNTGELFF. The CDR3 DNA is TGCGCCAGCAGCCGGACAGTGAACACCGGGGAGCTGTTTTTT.